The 28 T cell receptor beta chains below come from one sample, sequenced in a study of persistence of HIV-infected CD4 T cells. Sequencing used immunoSEQ version 4 in survey mode. TCRdb's table, derived via immunoSEQ multiplex PCR, lists solely in-frame clones and lacks some. The sample holds some 41,000 clones; 87% are singletons and the top ten take about 1.3%. Their cognate antigens are unknown. Cells were stimulated nonspecifically with anti-CD3/anti-CD28 magnetic beads. Sorting of responding CD4+ T cells relied on upregulated CD40 ligand together with CD69. The sequenced sample was CD4+ T cells sorted from PBMCs after 18-hour stimulation, obtained from a patient who received antiretroviral therapy. The receptor source for this set is an adult man with HIV who was CMV-seropositive.

V and J are TRBV20-1 and TRBJ1-2; D is undetermined. CDR3 size: 11 residues. V was cut by 2 bases and J by 8 bases, with 9 bases left in between. The germline CDR1 and CDR2 sequences are DFQATT and SNEGSKA (reference sequence). CDR3 amino acids: CSARTGKGYTF. Here the CDR3 DNA reads TGCAGTGCTAGAACGGGGAAAGGCTACACCTTC.

The chain has TRBV7-2 and TRBJ1-2, with D maybe TRBD1 (5 bases). Germline V gives CDR1 SGHTA, CDR2 FQGNSA. V was shortened by 0 bases and J by 13 bases, with 12 bases between the two germline ends. CDR3 size: 12 residues. This CDR3 reads CASSLASQGPTF. In DNA form, the CDR3 reads TGTGCCAGCAGCTTAGCGAGTCAGGGACCCACCTTC.

The CDR3 nucleotides are TGTGCCAGCAGACCGGATCAAGACCCCTACGAGCAGTACTTC. This sequence encodes CASRPDQDPYEQYF. The chain is built from TRBV7-6 and TRBJ2-7; no clear D. V was cut by 6 bases and J by 2 bases, with 14 bases left in between. This CDR3 region has 14 residues. Germline V lookup: CDR1 SGHVS, CDR2 FNYEAQ.

This clone occurred a few times. V and J are TRBV27 and TRBJ2-1; TRBD1 agrees at 7 bases. The CDR3 is 13 residues long. Germline V lookup: CDR1 MNHEY, CDR2 SMNVEV (reference sequence). Unmatched junction bases numbered 6, after V lost 4 bases and J lost 9 bases. CDR3 DNA: TGTGCCAGCAGTTCGCCGACAGGGCCTGAGCAGTTCTTC. Translated, it gives CASSSPTGPEQFF.

Only one count was recorded for this clone. The V gene is TRBV6-4, the J gene TRBJ2-1, with 15 bases lining up with TRBD2. Unmatched junction bases numbered 4, after V lost 6 bases and J lost 7 bases. This CDR3 comprises 15 residues. Germline CDR1 reads MRHNA; CDR2 reads SNTAGT. The CDR3: CASSAGTSGRNEQFF. DNA for the CDR3: TGTGCCAGCAGCGCTGGGACTAGCGGGAGGAATGAGCAGTTCTTC.

The rearrangement joins TRBV6-2 or TRBV6-3 to TRBJ1-5, with a weak D call TRBD1 (5 bases). Trimming shortened V by 5 bases and J by 2 bases, and 13 bases separated the two germline ends. The CDR3 has 15 residues. CDR1 is MNHEY and CDR2 is SVGEGT in the germline V gene. The CDR3 coding sequence is TGTGCCAGCAGTCCCAGGGTATCAGGCAATCAGCCCCAGCATTTT. This encodes CASSPRVSGNQPQHF.

This chain connects TRBV20-1 to TRBJ1-2; D is unresolved. Between the trimmed V and J ends, which lost 6 bases and 4 bases, there was a span of 15 bases. Germline assignment: CDR1 DFQATT and CDR2 SNEGSKA (reference sequence). The CDR3 runs 13 residues. The CDR3 loop reads CSASSGLLYGYTF. The CDR3 bases are TGCAGTGCCAGTTCCGGGCTTCTCTATGGCTACACCTTC.

This clone was seen a single time. The chain uses TRBV10-3 and TRBJ1-2, with a possible D match to TRBD1 (6 bases). V gave up 6 bases and J gave up 1 base, with 9 bases separating them. Germline CDR1 and CDR2: ENHRY and SYGVKD. The CDR3 covers 13 residues. The CDR3 bases are TGTGCCATCAGGGAGGGGGGTAACTATGGCTACACCTTC. Translated, it gives CAIREGGNYGYTF.

J is TRBJ2-4 and V is TRBV6-1; D gene unclear. The CDR3 contains 18 residues. V lost 4 bases, J lost 2 bases, and 21 bases lay in between. The germline CDR1 and CDR2 sequences are MNHNS and SASEGT. The DNA of the CDR3 is TGTGCCAGCAGTGGCATACGGGCGCCTAGATGGACCAAAAACATTCAGTACTTC. Translation gives CASSGIRAPRWTKNIQYF.

This clone has only one observation. The chain recombines TRBV28 with TRBJ2-1, with 12 nucleotides matching TRBD1. Germline trimming cut 3 bases from V and 4 bases from J; bases unmatched to any gene: 7. The germline gives CDR1 MDHEN, CDR2 SYDVKM. CDR3 length: 17 residues. The CDR3 nucleotides read TGTGCCAGCAGTTTCCCCCGGGACAGGGGGCCTTACAATGAGCAGTTCTTC. As protein: CASSFPRDRGPYNEQFF.

V is TRBV19 and J is TRBJ1-1; unclear D gene. The germline V gene has CDR1 LNHDA and CDR2 SQIVND (reference sequence). V was shortened by 5 bases and J by 0 bases, with 19 bases between the two germline ends. This CDR3 has 17 amino acids. The CDR3: CASSLRTVRPMNTEAFF. The CDR3 DNA is TGTGCCAGTAGTCTGCGAACCGTCCGGCCCATGAACACTGAAGCTTTCTTT.

The chain is built from TRBV4-3 and TRBJ2-2; D is ambiguous. Germline loops: CDR1 LGHNA, CDR2 YSLEER. The CDR3 has 17 residues. The V end lost 0 bases, the J end lost 1 base, and 12 bases lay between the germline ends. The DNA for the CDR3 is TGCGCCAGCAGCCAAGATTTGGCCCAGGAGAACACCGGGGAGCTGTTTTTT. This gives the protein CASSQDLAQENTGELFF.

This clone has a handful of counts. The chain has TRBV7-8 and TRBJ1-1; TRBD1 agrees at 8 bases. Trimming cost V 1 base and J 4 bases; bases outside gene matches: 8. There are 16 residues in the CDR3. CDR1 SGHVS and CDR2 FQNEAQ come from the germline V gene. The CDR3 DNA sequence: TGTGCCAGCAGCTTAGTAGGACAGGGCGCTTCCACTGAAGCTTTCTTT. It is translated as CASSLVGQGASTEAFF.

The gene calls are TRBV5-1 and TRBJ1-3; maybe TRBD1 (6 bases). Germline loops: CDR1 SGHRS, CDR2 YFSETQ. This CDR3 is 15 amino acids long. V dropped 4 bases and J dropped 0 bases, with 11 bases sitting between them. The CDR3 DNA is TGCGCCAGCAGCCTAGGACAGCCCTCTGGAAACACCATATATTTT. This sequence encodes CASSLGQPSGNTIYF.

This clone was seen just once. The rearrangement joins TRBV2 to TRBJ2-7; D may be TRBD1 (6 bases). Trimming took off 4 bases at V and 3 bases at J, with 7 bases between the two ends. The CDR3 consists of 12 residues. Germline loops: CDR1 SNHLY, CDR2 FYNNEI. CDR3 sequence: CASSATGYEQYF. As DNA, the CDR3 is TGTGCCAGCAGTGCGACAGGCTACGAGCAGTACTTC.

The chain has TRBV10-2 and TRBJ1-2; the D gene is possibly TRBD1 (6 bases). There are 15 residues in the CDR3. Germline V CDR1 and CDR2: WSHSY, SAAADI. Between the trimmed V and J ends, which lost 0 bases and 8 bases, there was a span of 16 bases. The CDR3 sequence is CASSESGGQRQGYTF. As DNA, the CDR3 is TGCGCCAGCAGTGAGTCAGGCGGACAGCGGCAAGGCTACACCTTC.

The V and J genes are TRBV11-1 and TRBJ2-7; D might be TRBD1 or TRBD2, each matching 5 bases. Trimming pared 6 bases from V and 2 bases from J, leaving 14 bases between. CDR3 size: 14 residues. In germline, CDR1 is SGHAT, CDR2 FQDESV (reference sequence). Here the CDR3 DNA reads TGTGCCAGCAGTCGGGGACCCCAGCCCTACGAGCAGTACTTC. It specifies CASSRGPQPYEQYF.

The genes are TRBV19 and TRBJ1-1; D might be TRBD1 (6 bases). From germline, CDR1 is LNHDA and CDR2 SQIVND (reference sequence). CDR3 length: 13 amino acids. Trimming pared 6 bases from V and 4 bases from J, leaving 12 bases between. In DNA, the CDR3 is TGTGCCAGTAGACAGGGAAGGGGCACTGAAGCTTTCTTT. Protein sequence: CASRQGRGTEAFF.

The chain is built from TRBV6-5 and TRBJ1-6, with no clear D. This CDR3 is 14 amino acids long. The germline CDR1 and CDR2 sequences are MNHEY and SVGAGI. V was shortened by 6 bases and J by 7 bases, with 13 bases between the two germline ends. This CDR3 is CASRATNPNSPLHF. CDR3 in DNA: TGTGCCAGCAGGGCGACCAACCCGAATTCACCCCTCCACTTT.

The chain is built from TRBV14 and TRBJ1-5; D not resolved. Germline loops: CDR1 SGHDN, CDR2 FVKESK. Trimming shortened V by 1 base and J by 7 bases, and 14 bases separated the two germline ends. CDR3 length equals 15 residues. In DNA, the CDR3 is TGTGCCAGCAGCCAAGCCGGGGTAGGAAAACAGCCCCAGCATTTT. It codes for CASSQAGVGKQPQHF.

This chain connects TRBV30 to TRBJ1-2; D call uncertain. This CDR3 is 13 amino acids long. The V end was cut by 4 bases, the J end by 9 bases, with 18 bases between. CDR1 is GTSNPN, CDR2 SVGIG, per germline (reference sequence). CDR3 sequence reads: CAWTLLLPGSYTF. In DNA, the CDR3 is TGTGCCTGGACCTTACTTTTACCGGGAAGCTACACCTTC.

This clone was observed a single time. This chain links TRBV5-1 with TRBJ2-3; 10 bases are a match to TRBD1. This CDR3 comprises 19 residues. Germline V gene lookup returns CDR1 SGHRS and CDR2 YFSETQ. V dropped 0 bases and J dropped 3; count of bases not matched to a gene: 13. This CDR3 is CASSLGWDRGMGTTDTQYF. In nucleotides, the CDR3 is TGCGCCAGCAGCTTGGGTTGGGACAGGGGAATGGGTACGACAGATACGCAGTATTTT. Full variable domain (missing parts from reference TRBV5-1 and TRBJ2-3): KAGVTQTPRYLIKTRGQQVTLSCSPISGHRSVSWYQQTPGQGLQFLFEYFSETQRNKGNFPGRFSGRQFSNSRSEMNVSTLELGDSALYLCASSLGWDRGMGTTDTQYFGPGTRLTVL.

This clone was recorded once. The gene calls are TRBV30 and TRBJ1-2; 11 nucleotides align to TRBD1. V lost 4 bases and J lost 5; bases outside the gene matches: 6. Germline V gives CDR1 GTSNPN, CDR2 SVGIG (reference sequence). CDR3 size: 14 residues. CDR3 loop: CAWNPGTGGYGYTF. The CDR3 DNA follows: TGTGCCTGGAATCCCGGGACAGGGGGTTATGGCTACACCTTC.

The J gene is TRBJ1-2, the V gene TRBV6-4; a possible D gene is TRBD1 (5 bases). Trimming left V 2 bases short and J 7 bases short, with 11 bases between. Germline assignment: CDR1 MRHNA and CDR2 SNTAGT. This CDR3 comprises 13 residues. The chain's CDR3 is CASSDTRTSGYTF. The CDR3 nucleotides read TGTGCCAGCAGTGACACTCGGACATCTGGCTACACCTTC.

This rearrangement joins TRBV4-3 to TRBJ1-2; 7 bases agree with TRBD1. Germline V lookup: CDR1 LGHNA, CDR2 YSLEER. This CDR3 contains 17 residues. V shed 0 bases, J shed 3 bases, and the junction held 10 bases outside the gene matches. The DNA of the CDR3 is TGCGCCAGCAGCCAAGATCTTGGGGACAGACCATACTATGGCTACACCTTC. Protein sequence: CASSQDLGDRPYYGYTF.

The sample holds one count of this clone. The gene calls are TRBV7-2 and TRBJ1-1, with TRBD1 as a possible D gene (5 bases). Trimming removed 6 bases from V and 2 bases from J, with 16 bases in between. Germline values: CDR1 SGHTA, CDR2 FQGNSA. The CDR3 has 15 amino acids. Written as DNA, the CDR3 is TGTGCCAGCAGTTTTGATTTCAGGGTAAACACTGAAGCTTTCTTT. Amino acids: CASSFDFRVNTEAFF.

The chain recombines TRBV19 with TRBJ1-6; D unresolved. This CDR3 has 16 amino acids. The germline gives CDR1 LNHDA, CDR2 SQIVND (reference sequence). The germline V and J ends were trimmed by 3 bases and 8 bases, with 17 bases remaining between them. As DNA, the CDR3 is TGTGCCAGTAGTATCGGACGGACGTTTAGGGATTCACCCCTCCACTTT. Translating it yields CASSIGRTFRDSPLHF. The full variable domain, its missing parts supplied by reference TRBV19 and TRBJ1-6, is DGGITQSPKYLFRKEGQNVTLSCEQNLNHDAMYWYRQDPGQGLRLIYYSQIVNDFQKGDIAEGYSVSREKKESFPLTVTSAQKNPTAFYLCASSIGRTFRDSPLHFGNGTRLTVT.

The CDR3 spells CASSQSRTEAFF. CDR3 bases: TGTGCCAGCAGCCAATCCAGGACTGAAGCTTTCTTT. This chain links TRBV3-1 (or the pseudogene TRBV3-2) with TRBJ1-1; D unresolved. The CDR3 consists of 12 residues. In germline, CDR1 is LGHDT, CDR2 YNNKEL (reference sequence). The ends were cut back, 2 bases at V and 5 bases at J, with 6 bases in the middle.